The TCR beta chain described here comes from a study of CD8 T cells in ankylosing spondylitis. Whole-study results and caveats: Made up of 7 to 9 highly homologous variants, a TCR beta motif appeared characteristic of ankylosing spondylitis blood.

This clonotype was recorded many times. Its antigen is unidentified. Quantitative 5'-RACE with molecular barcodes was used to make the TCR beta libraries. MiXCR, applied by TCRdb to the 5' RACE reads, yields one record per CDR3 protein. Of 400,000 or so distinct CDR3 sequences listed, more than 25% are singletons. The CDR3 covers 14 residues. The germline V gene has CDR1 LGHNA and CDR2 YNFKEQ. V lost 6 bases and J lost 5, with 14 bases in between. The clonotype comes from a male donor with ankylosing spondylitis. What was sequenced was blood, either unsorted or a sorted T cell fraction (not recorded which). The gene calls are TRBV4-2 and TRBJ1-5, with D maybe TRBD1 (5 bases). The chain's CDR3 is CASSHPGSDQPQHF. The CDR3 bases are TGTGCCAGCAGTCATCCAGGGTCGGATCAGCCCCAGCATTTT.